These T cell receptor beta chains were read from a single sample in a study of T cell changes during pregnancy in multiple sclerosis. Data came from immunoSEQ multiplex PCR; TCRdb stores just in-frame clones and leaves some out. The sample comprises roughly 86,000 clones, approximately 92% of which are singletons, and roughly 2.7% rests with the top ten. This sample comprised peripheral blood, obtained in the first trimester of pregnancy. The source of these receptors is a female donor with multiple sclerosis, enrolled in a pregnancy study. Both conserved end residues are part of each CDR3. A D gene is named only where the DNA matches it firmly. A clone size is listed for some rows: how often the clone was seen (once, few, many), or a class if it is expanded.

size,V,D,J,DNA,CDR3
NA,TRBV28,NA,TRBJ1-1,TGTGCCAGTACTTCGTTGAGGGACAACATGAACACTGAAGCTTTCTTT,CASTSLRDNMNTEAFF
NA,TRBV5-1,NA,TRBJ1-3,TGCGCCAGCAGCTCTCAGGGCGCGGGAGGTGGAAACACCATATATTTT,CASSSQGAGGGNTIYF
NA,TRBV6-5,TRBD1,TRBJ1-2,TGTGCCAGCAGTTACCGACAGGGTCATGGCTACACCTTC,CASSYRQGHGYTF
NA,TRBV18,TRBD2,TRBJ2-1,TGTGCCAGCTCACCGGGACTAGCGGGAGAGTTCGGGCAGTTCTTC,CASSPGLAGEFGQFF
NA,TRBV2,TRBD2,TRBJ2-1,TGTGCCAGCAGGGGGACTAGCGGGAGTGATGAGCAGTTCTTC,CASRGTSGSDEQFF
NA,TRBV28,TRBD1,TRBJ2-7,TGTGCCAGCAGCCTGGTTGGGACAGGGGGACACTACGAGCAGTACTTC,CASSLVGTGGHYEQYF
NA,TRBV2,NA,TRBJ2-2,TGTGCCAGCACCAGGACATGGAGCACCGGGGAGCTGTTTTTT,CASTRTWSTGELFF
NA,TRBV6-5,TRBD2,TRBJ2-2,TGTGCCAGCAGTTACTCGACTAGCGGGGTTGGAGGGGAGCTGTTTTTT,CASSYSTSGVGGELFF
NA,TRBV5-8,NA,TRBJ2-1,TGTGCCAGCAGCTTGGTGTCGTCGAGATACAATGAGCAGTTCTTC,CASSLVSSRYNEQFF
NA,TRBV18,TRBD1,TRBJ2-3,TGTGCCAGCTCACCTATTTTTACAGGGGGCGCGACAGATACGCAGTATTTT,CASSPIFTGGATDTQYF
NA,TRBV19,NA,TRBJ1-2,TGTGCCAGTAGTAGGACAGCCTATGGCTATACCTTC,CASSRTAYGYTF
NA,TRBV7-6,TRBD1,TRBJ2-7,TGTGCCAGCAGCTTAGGATCCCTGAACAGGGGGTCCTACGAGCAGTACTTC,CASSLGSLNRGSYEQYF
NA,TRBV27,NA,TRBJ1-5,TGTGCCAGCAGTTTGTCAGGGTCATATAGCAATCAGCCCCAGCATTTT,CASSLSGSYSNQPQHF
NA,TRBV7-2,TRBD1,TRBJ1-2,TGTGCCAGCAGCTTAGATTGGCAGGGGGCTCGCTATGGCTACACCTTC,CASSLDWQGARYGYTF
NA,TRBV7-9,TRBD1,TRBJ2-2,TGTGCCAGCAGCTTAGCGAGGGACAGGCCGAACACCGGGGAGCTGTTTTTT,CASSLARDRPNTGELFF
NA,TRBV28,TRBD2,TRBJ2-3,TGTGCCAGCAGTACCATACTAGCGGGTTTACTAACAGATACGCAGTATTTT,CASSTILAGLLTDTQYF
NA,TRBV11-3,NA,TRBJ2-1,TGTGCCAGCAGCGCAGGGACAGGACTAGGGCAGTTCTTC,CASSAGTGLGQFF
NA,TRBV9,TRBD1,TRBJ2-7,TGTGCCAGCAGCCCCACCCCGGGACAGGGGAGGGTCGAGCAGTACTTC,CASSPTPGQGRVEQYF
NA,TRBV5-1,NA,TRBJ2-2,TGCGCCAGCAGCCCCGCCGGGGCCGGGGAGCTGTTTTTT,CASSPAGAGELFF
NA,TRBV27,NA,TRBJ2-3,TGTGCCAGCAGCTTATGGGGAGGTCGGGTGGATACGCAGTATTTT,CASSLWGGRVDTQYF
NA,TRBV7-2,NA,TRBJ1-1,TGTGCCAGCAGCCCAAGCCTGAACACTGAAGCTTTCTTT,CASSPSLNTEAFF
NA,TRBV27,TRBD2,TRBJ2-5,TGTGCCAGCAGTTTAAGCGGGGGCCAAGAGACCCAGTACTTC,CASSLSGGQETQYF
NA,TRBV19,TRBD1,TRBJ2-3,TGTGCCAGTAGTATGGGACAGGGCACAGATACGCAGTATTTT,CASSMGQGTDTQYF
NA,TRBV29-1,TRBD1,TRBJ1-1,TGCAGCGTCTATGGCGGACAGGTACTTAACACTGAAGCTTTCTTT,CSVYGGQVLNTEAFF
NA,TRBV7-9,TRBD2,TRBJ2-7,TGTGCCAGCAGCCGACCCAGCGGGGAAGTCTCCTACGAGCAGTACTTC,CASSRPSGEVSYEQYF
once,TRBV28,TRBD2,TRBJ2-3,TGTGCCAGCAGTTTCCAAAGGACTAGCGGGAGTGTTTCAGATACGCAGTATTTT,CASSFQRTSGSVSDTQYF
NA,TRBV19,NA,TRBJ2-3,TGTGCCAGTAGTATAGGTGCTGGTAGCGTGGATACGCAGTATTTT,CASSIGAGSVDTQYF
NA,TRBV5-8,NA,TRBJ2-5,TGTGCCAGCAGCTTGTGGGTTGGCGGGGCCCAGTACTTC,CASSLWVGGAQYF
NA,TRBV5-1,TRBD2,TRBJ2-1,TGCGCCAGCAGCTTAGGACTAGCCCAGGGGGAGCAGTTCTTC,CASSLGLAQGEQFF
NA,TRBV9,NA,TRBJ2-2,TGTGCCAGCAGCTCACGAGTGGACACCGGGGAGCTGTTTTTT,CASSSRVDTGELFF
NA,TRBV5-6,TRBD2,TRBJ2-3,TGTGCCAGCAGCTCACGTGGACTAGCGGGAGAGCTCACAGATACGCAGTATTTT,CASSSRGLAGELTDTQYF
NA,TRBV6-5,TRBD1,TRBJ2-4,TGTGCCAGCCAGGGGGCTGGAAATGCCATTCAGTACTTC,CASQGAGNAIQYF